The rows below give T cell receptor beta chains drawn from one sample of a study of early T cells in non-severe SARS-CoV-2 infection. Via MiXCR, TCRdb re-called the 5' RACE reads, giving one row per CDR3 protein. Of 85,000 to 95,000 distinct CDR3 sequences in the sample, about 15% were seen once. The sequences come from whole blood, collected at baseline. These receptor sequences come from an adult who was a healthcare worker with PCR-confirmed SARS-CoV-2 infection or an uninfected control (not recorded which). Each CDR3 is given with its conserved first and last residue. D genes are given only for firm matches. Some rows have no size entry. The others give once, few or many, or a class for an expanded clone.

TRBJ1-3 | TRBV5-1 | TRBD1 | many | TGCGCCAGCACCTCAGGGGGCTCGACTTCTGGAAACACCATATATTTT | CASTSGGSTSGNTIYF
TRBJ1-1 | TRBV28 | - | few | TGTGCCAGCATCGCTGGGGAAGACGCTTTCTTT | CASIAGEDAFF
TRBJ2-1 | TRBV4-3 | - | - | TGCGCCAGCAGTCCGATCGGAGGTCGTAACAATGAGCAGTTCTTC | CASSPIGGRNNEQFF
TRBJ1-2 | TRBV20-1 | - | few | TGCAGTGCTACGGACGGAGGGGTCTATGGCTACACCTTC | CSATDGGVYGYTF
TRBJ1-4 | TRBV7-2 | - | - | TGTGCCAGCAGCTTCACAGAAGCCGATGAAAAACTGTTTTTT | CASSFTEADEKLFF
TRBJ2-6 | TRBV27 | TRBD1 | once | TGTGCCAGCAGTCCGACCCCGCCGGGACAGGGTATAAACGTCCTGACTTTC | CASSPTPPGQGINVLTF
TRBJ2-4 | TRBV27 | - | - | TGTGCCAGCAGTTTTTGGCAGGGTCACTTC | CASSFWQGHF
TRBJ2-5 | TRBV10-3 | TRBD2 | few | TGTGCCACGCGACTAGCGGGAGGGCCACGGGAGACCCAGTACTTC | CATRLAGGPRETQYF
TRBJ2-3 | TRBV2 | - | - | TGTGCCAGCAGTGTTACAGATACGCAGTATTTT | CASSVTDTQYF
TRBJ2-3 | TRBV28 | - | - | TGTGCCAGCAGTCTAGTTTCTTCAAGCACAGATACGCAGTATTTT | CASSLVSSSTDTQYF
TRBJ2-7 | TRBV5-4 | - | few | TGTGCCAGCAGCTGGAGGGCGGGTCGCGGCAACTACGAGCAGTACTTC | CASSWRAGRGNYEQYF
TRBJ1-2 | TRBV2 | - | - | TGTGCCAGCAGGGAGGCAGGGACCCCCGGGGACTTC | CASREAGTPGDF
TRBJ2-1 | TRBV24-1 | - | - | TGTGCCACCAGTGATTTGACGAATGAGCAGTTCTTC | CATSDLTNEQFF
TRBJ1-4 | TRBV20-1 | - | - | TGCAGTGCTAGAGATCAGTCTCTTGGTGAAAAACTGTTTTTT | CSARDQSLGEKLFF
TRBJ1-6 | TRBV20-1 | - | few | TGCAGTGCTAGAGATCCCCGGGACGGTCATTATAATTCACCCCTCCACTTT | CSARDPRDGHYNSPLHF
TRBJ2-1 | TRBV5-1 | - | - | TGCGCCAGCAGCTTGGTCGCTCGGGCAATTTACAATGAGCAGTTCTTC | CASSLVARAIYNEQFF
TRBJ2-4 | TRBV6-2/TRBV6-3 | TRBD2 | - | TGTGCCAGCATTCCAGAGCCGGGACTAGCGGGAGAAAACATTCAGTACTTC | CASIPEPGLAGENIQYF
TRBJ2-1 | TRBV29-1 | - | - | TGCAGCGTTGTGAGGGATTCAAGTGAGCAGTTCTTC | CSVVRDSSEQFF
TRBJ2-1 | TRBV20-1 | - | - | TGCAGTGCTAGAGATCCCGCTGGTGAGCAGTTCTTC | CSARDPAGEQFF
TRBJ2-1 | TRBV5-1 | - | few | TGCGCCAGCAGCTTGACTACTTACAATGAGCAGTTCTTC | CASSLTTYNEQFF
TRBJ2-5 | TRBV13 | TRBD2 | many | TGTGCCAGCAGTAAAAGCGGGAGGGTTGTCCAAGAGACCCAGTACTTC | CASSKSGRVVQETQYF
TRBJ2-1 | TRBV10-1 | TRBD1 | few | TGCGCCAGCAGCCCCGGGACAGGGTTTACTGAGCAGTTCTTC | CASSPGTGFTEQFF
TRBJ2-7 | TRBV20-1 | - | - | TGCAGTGCTAGTCGGGACCGGGCGTCCTACGAGCAGTACTTC | CSASRDRASYEQYF
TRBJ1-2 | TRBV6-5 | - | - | TGTGCCAGCAGTTACTTGGGGGAGGGCTATGGCTACACCTTC | CASSYLGEGYGYTF
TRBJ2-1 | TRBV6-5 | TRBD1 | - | TGTGCCAGCACCGAAGCCAGGGGGTACAATGAGCAGTTCTTC | CASTEARGYNEQFF
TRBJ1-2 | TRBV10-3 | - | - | TGTGCCATCAAAGGACATGCTGGCTACACCTTC | CAIKGHAGYTF
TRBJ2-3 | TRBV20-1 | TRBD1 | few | TGCAGTGCCGCCCGACAGGGATCTGCGCAGTATTTT | CSAARQGSAQYF
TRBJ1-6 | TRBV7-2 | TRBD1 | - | TGTGCCAGCAGCTTAACGACCGGGACAGGGAGGTCACCCCTCCACTTT | CASSLTTGTGRSPLHF
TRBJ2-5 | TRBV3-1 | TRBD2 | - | TGTGCCAGCAGCCCTACTAGCGGGGTTTACCAAGAGACCCAGTACTTC | CASSPTSGVYQETQYF
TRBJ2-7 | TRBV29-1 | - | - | TGCAGCGTTTCGGGACAATTCTACGAGCAGTACTTC | CSVSGQFYEQYF
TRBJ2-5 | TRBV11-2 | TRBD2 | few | TGTGCCAGCAGCTGGGGGGGACTTCAAGAGACCCAGTACTTC | CASSWGGLQETQYF
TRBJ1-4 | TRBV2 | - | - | TGTGCCAGCAGCGGGGAGATTAATGAAAAACTGTTTTTT | CASSGEINEKLFF
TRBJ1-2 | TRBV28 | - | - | TGTGCCAGCAGTTTACAGGCGGCAGACTTCCTTCATGGCTACACCTTC | CASSLQAADFLHGYTF
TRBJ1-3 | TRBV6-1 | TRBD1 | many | TGTGCCAGCACCAGGGGGTCTGGAAACACCATATATTTT | CASTRGSGNTIYF
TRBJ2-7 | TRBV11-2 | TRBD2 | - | TGTGCCAGCAGCTCCATAGCGGGAGGGCCGTTCGAGCAGTACTTC | CASSSIAGGPFEQYF
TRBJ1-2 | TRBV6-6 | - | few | TGTGCCAGCACTTCTGGGGAGGTAGCCTATGGCTACACCTTC | CASTSGEVAYGYTF
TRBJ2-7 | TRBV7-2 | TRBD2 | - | TGTGCCAGCAGCTTAGCCCCGCTAGCGGGCAGCTACTACGAGCAGTACTTC | CASSLAPLAGSYYEQYF
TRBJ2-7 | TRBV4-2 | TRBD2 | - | TGTGCCAGCAGCCAAGATTGGGTCGGGGGGAGCTCCTACGAGCAGTACTTC | CASSQDWVGGSSYEQYF
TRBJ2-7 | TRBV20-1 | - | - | TGCAGTGCTCCTCAGAGCGGACCGAGCTCCTACGAGCAGTACTTC | CSAPQSGPSSYEQYF
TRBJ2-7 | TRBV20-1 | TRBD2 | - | TGCAGTGCTAGAGGTCTAGCGGGAGGGGTCGTGCACGAGCAGTACTTC | CSARGLAGGVVHEQYF
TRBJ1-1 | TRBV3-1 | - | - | TGTGCCAGCAGCCAATGGGGGGACACTGAAGCTTTCTTT | CASSQWGDTEAFF
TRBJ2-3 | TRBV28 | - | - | TGTGCCAGCAGGGTGGGAGAGGGGCTGAGGGACACAGATACGCAGTATTTT | CASRVGEGLRDTDTQYF
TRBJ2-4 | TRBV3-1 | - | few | TGTGCCAGCAGCCCCGGCCCAATTCTAGTCTTGAGAAACATTCAGTACTTC | CASSPGPILVLRNIQYF
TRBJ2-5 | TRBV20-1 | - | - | TGCAGTGCTAGTTTCAGGGGAGGGGAGACCCAGTACTTC | CSASFRGGETQYF
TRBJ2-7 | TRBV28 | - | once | TGTGCCAGCAGTTCGGACCGTCACGAGCAGTACTTC | CASSSDRHEQYF
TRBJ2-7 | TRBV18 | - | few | TGTGCCAGCTCACCACGGTCTTCGAGTGAGCAGTACTTC | CASSPRSSSEQYF
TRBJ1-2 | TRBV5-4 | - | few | TGTGCCAGCAGCTTGAATACAGGACCTCAAGGCTACACCTTC | CASSLNTGPQGYTF
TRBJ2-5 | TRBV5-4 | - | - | TGTGCCAGCAGCTTAGAGGTTGAGAAGACCCAGTACTTC | CASSLEVEKTQYF
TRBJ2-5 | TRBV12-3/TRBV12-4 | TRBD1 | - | TGTGCCAGCAGTTTCCGGGACAGGCAAGAGACCCAGTACTTC | CASSFRDRQETQYF
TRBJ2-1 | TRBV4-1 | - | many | TGCGCCAGCAGCCCCCAGCTGGGGGGCGGGTGGGGCAATGAGCAGTTCTTC | CASSPQLGGGWGNEQFF
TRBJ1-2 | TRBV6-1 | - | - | TGTGCCAGCAGTGAAGGACTGCCCTATGGCTACACCTTC | CASSEGLPYGYTF
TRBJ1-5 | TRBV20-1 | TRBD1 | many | TGCAGTGCTAGAGAGGTGGAGACAGGGAGTCAGCCCCAGCATTTT | CSAREVETGSQPQHF
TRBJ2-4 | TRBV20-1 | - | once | TGCAGTGCCCCCCACGGCGCCTCGGCCAAAAACATTCAGTACTTC | CSAPHGASAKNIQYF
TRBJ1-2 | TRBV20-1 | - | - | TGCAGTGCTAGTCCGAGGATGAGGAACTATGGCTACACCTTC | CSASPRMRNYGYTF
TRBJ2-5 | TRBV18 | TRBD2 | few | TGTGCCAGCTCGCGGACTAGCGGGGAGACCCAGTACTTC | CASSRTSGETQYF
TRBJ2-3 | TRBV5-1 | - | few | TGCGCCAGCAGGACGGGACCGCTGGGGGGAGATACGCAGTATTTT | CASRTGPLGGDTQYF
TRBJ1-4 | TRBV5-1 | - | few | TGCGCCAGCAGCTTAGAGGGTTCGACTAATGAAAAACTGTTTTTT | CASSLEGSTNEKLFF
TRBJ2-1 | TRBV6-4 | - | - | TGTGCCAGCAGTGACTCGGAGGATGAGCAGTTCTTC | CASSDSEDEQFF